This entry lists 7 T cell receptor beta chains sequenced from one sample in a study of cytomegalovirus exposure and HLA in healthy donors. PCR was performed using 60 Vbeta and 13 Jbeta primers. Only in-frame clones appear in the TCRdb table, and some are missing; sequencing was by immunoSEQ multiplex PCR. The sample has some 150,000 clones, more than 70% seen once. Sequences were obtained from PBMCs. The receptors were sampled from a woman between 35 and 50 years old in good health and CMV-seropositive.

This clone has more than one count but fewer than ten. The rearrangement uses TRBV5-5 and TRBJ1-3; 9 positions agree with TRBD1. There are 15 residues in the CDR3. V trimming: 3 bases; J trimming: 4 bases; junction bases outside the gene matches: 5. CDR1 and CDR2 (germline): SGHKS, YYEKEE (reference sequence). The CDR3: CASSWGQGSGNTIYF. DNA for the CDR3: TGTGCCAGCAGCTGGGGACAGGGCTCGGGAAACACCATATATTTT.

The V and J genes are TRBV19 and TRBJ2-1, with a tentative D call TRBD2 (6 bases). Germline V lookup: CDR1 LNHDA, CDR2 SQIVND (reference sequence). V was clipped by 8 bases and J by 0 bases, with 8 bases between them. The CDR3 has 13 amino acids. CDR3 sequence: CASAGSSYNEQFF. As DNA, the CDR3 is TGTGCCAGTGCGGGAAGCTCCTACAATGAGCAGTTCTTC. Variable domain in full (rest from reference TRBV19 and TRBJ2-1): DGGITQSPKYLFRKEGQNVTLSCEQNLNHDAMYWYRQDPGQGLRLIYYSQIVNDFQKGDIAEGYSVSREKKESFPLTVTSAQKNPTAFYLCASAGSSYNEQFFGPGTRLTVL.

The CDR3 sequence: CASSEGSGQTYNEQFF. For the CDR3, the DNA is TGTGCCAGCAGTGAAGGGTCAGGACAGACATACAATGAGCAGTTCTTC. The chain recombines TRBV2 with TRBJ2-1, with D tentatively TRBD1 (6 bases). CDR1 SNHLY and CDR2 FYNNEI come from the germline V gene. The CDR3 runs 16 residues. Trimming stripped 1 base from V and 4 bases from J, with 14 bases between.

V and J are TRBV19 and TRBJ1-5; D might be TRBD1 (5 bases). This CDR3 spans 13 amino acids. V lost 3 bases, J lost 6 bases, and 9 bases lay in between. The germline V gene encodes CDR1 LNHDA and CDR2 SQIVND (reference sequence). Here the CDR3 reads CASSMEGFQPQHF. The CDR3 region has the DNA TGTGCCAGTAGTATGGAGGGGTTTCAGCCCCAGCATTTT.

Concerning this clone itself: The conserved phenylalanine or tryptophan is not found at the CDR3 terminus, so this likely reflects a read error. This chain uses TRBV25-1 with TRBJ2-7; TRBD1 might be the D (6 bases). Trimming removed 4 bases from V and 6 bases from J, with 16 bases in between. Germline V lookup: CDR1 MGHDK, CDR2 SYGVNS. The CDR3 covers 14 residues. CDR3 in DNA: TGTGCCAGCAGTGTACCAGGGGTGGAAGTCGAGCAGTACCTC. Translation: CASSVPGVEVEQYL.

The chain carries TRBV5-1 and TRBJ2-2; a possible D gene is TRBD2 (5 bases). CDR1 and CDR2 (germline): SGHRS, YFSETQ. The germline V and J ends were trimmed by 1 base and 7 bases, with 11 bases remaining between them. The CDR3 spans 14 residues. Here the CDR3 DNA reads TGCGCCAGCAGCTTGTCACTAGTTGGCGGGGAGCTGTTTTTT. Translated, it gives CASSLSLVGGELFF.

The chain carries TRBV10-3 and TRBJ2-5; TRBD1 might be the D (5 bases). The CDR3 loop spans 16 amino acids. The germline V gene has CDR1 ENHRY and CDR2 SYGVKD. V lost 0 bases, J lost 5 bases, and 16 bases lay in between. Here the CDR3 DNA reads TGTGCCATCAGTGAGTCGGGGCGTGGGGCCAGGGAGACCCAGTACTTC. It codes for CAISESGRGARETQYF.